This paragraph covers one TCR beta chain sequence. Its cognate antigen is unknown. This entry comes from a study of cytomegalovirus exposure and HLA in healthy donors. Study-wide findings and caveats: It was assumed in the presence/absence analyses that sequencing depth was roughly uniform across donors.

Germline V gives CDR1 LNHDA, CDR2 SQIVND (reference sequence). There are 13 residues in the CDR3. Trimming removed 9 bases from V and 2 bases from J, with 13 bases in between. Both 60 Vbeta primers and 13 Jbeta primers went into the PCR. Produced via immunoSEQ multiplex PCR; TCRdb's table is partial and in-frame only. The specimen's table records tens of thousands of clones. J is TRBJ1-1 and V is TRBV19, with D unclear. This sequence was found in a male donor in good health and CMV-seronegative. Sequences were obtained from PBMCs. In nucleotides, the CDR3 is TGTGCCAGCCGCAAGGAGATAAACACTGAAGCTTTCTTT. It specifies CASRKEINTEAFF. Complete variable domain (other parts from reference TRBV19 and TRBJ1-1): DGGITQSPKYLFRKEGQNVTLSCEQNLNHDAMYWYRQDPGQGLRLIYYSQIVNDFQKGDIAEGYSVSREKKESFPLTVTSAQKNPTAFYLCASRKEINTEAFFGQGTRLTVV.